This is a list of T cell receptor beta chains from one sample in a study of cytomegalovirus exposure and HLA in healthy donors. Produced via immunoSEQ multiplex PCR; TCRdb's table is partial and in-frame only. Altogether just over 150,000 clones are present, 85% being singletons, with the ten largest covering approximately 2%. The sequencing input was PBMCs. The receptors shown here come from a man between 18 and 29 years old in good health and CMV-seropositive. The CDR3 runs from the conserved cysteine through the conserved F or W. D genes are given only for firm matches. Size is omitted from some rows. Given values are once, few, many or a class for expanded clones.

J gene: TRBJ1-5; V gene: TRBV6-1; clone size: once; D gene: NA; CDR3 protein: CASSEDPGINQPQHF; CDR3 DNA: TGTGCCAGCAGTGAAGACCCAGGGATCAATCAGCCCCAGCATTTT
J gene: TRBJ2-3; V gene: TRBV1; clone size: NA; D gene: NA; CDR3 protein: CTSSQDRGQGRIPCADTQYF; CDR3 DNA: TGCACCAGCAGCCAAGACCGCGGCCAGGGCCGGATCCCGTGCGCAGATACGCAGTATTTT
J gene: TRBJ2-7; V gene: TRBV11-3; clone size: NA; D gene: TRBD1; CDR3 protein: CASSWTGEGYEQYF; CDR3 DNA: TGTGCCAGCAGCTGGACAGGGGAGGGGTATGAGCAGTACTTC
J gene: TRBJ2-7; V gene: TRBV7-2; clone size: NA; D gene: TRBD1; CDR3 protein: CASSLRFGPGQGFHEQYF; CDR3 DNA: TGTGCCAGCAGCTTAAGGTTTGGGCCGGGACAGGGGTTCCACGAGCAGTACTTC
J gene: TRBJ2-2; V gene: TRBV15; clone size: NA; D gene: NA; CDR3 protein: CATSRVVGGNTGELFF; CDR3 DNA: TGTGCCACCAGCCGGGTGGTTGGAGGTAACACCGGGGAGCTGTTTTTT
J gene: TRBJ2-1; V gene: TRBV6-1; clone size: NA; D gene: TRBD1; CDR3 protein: CASGDRGGDEQFF; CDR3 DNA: TGTGCCAGCGGGGACAGGGGGGGGGATGAGCAGTTCTTC
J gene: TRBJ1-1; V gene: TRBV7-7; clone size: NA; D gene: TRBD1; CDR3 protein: CASSRNRGLPSGNTEAFF; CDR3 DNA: TGTGCCAGCAGCAGGAACAGGGGCCTCCCGTCGGGGAACACTGAAGCTTTCTTT
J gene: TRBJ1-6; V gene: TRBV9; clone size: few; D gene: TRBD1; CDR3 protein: CASSGGFRGPLHF; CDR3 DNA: TGTGCCAGCAGCGGGGGATTCAGGGGGCCCCTCCACTTT
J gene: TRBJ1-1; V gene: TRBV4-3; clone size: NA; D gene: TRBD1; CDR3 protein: CASSLGTGAVSTEAFF; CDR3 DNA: TGCGCCAGCAGCCTTGGGACAGGGGCCGTTAGCACTGAAGCTTTCTTT
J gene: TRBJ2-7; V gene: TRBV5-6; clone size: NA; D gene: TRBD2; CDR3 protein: CASSLRLIGTSGGTYEQYF; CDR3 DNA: TGTGCCAGCAGCTTGAGATTGATCGGGACTAGCGGGGGGACCTACGAGCAGTACTTC
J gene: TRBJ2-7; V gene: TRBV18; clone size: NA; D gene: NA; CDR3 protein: CASSPETQGRSTSEQYF; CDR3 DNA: TGTGCCAGCTCACCAGAAACCCAGGGAAGATCGACGAGCGAGCAGTACTTC
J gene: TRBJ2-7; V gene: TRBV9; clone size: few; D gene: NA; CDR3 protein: CASSGHTGIEQYF; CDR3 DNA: TGTGCCAGCAGCGGACACACAGGGATCGAGCAGTACTTC
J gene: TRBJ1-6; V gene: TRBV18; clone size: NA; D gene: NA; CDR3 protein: CASSPAELDSPLHF; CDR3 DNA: TGTGCCAGCTCACCGGCAGAATTGGATTCACCCCTCCACTTT
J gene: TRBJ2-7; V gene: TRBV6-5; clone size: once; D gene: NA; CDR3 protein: CASSPQGSPYEQYF; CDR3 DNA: TGTGCCAGCAGTCCGCAGGGGTCTCCCTACGAGCAGTACTTC
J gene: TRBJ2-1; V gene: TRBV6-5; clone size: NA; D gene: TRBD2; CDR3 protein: CATGPAGTNEQFF; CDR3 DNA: TGTGCCACCGGGCCAGCGGGGACCAATGAGCAGTTCTTC
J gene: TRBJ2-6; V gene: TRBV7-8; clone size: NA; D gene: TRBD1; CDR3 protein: CASSFRDRDSGANVLTF; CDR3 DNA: TGTGCCAGCAGCTTCCGGGACAGGGACTCTGGGGCCAACGTCCTGACTTTC
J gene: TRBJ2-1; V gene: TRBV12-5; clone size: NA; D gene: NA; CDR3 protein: CASGRGGDEQFF; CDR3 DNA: TGTGCTAGTGGAAGAGGGGGGGATGAGCAGTTCTTC
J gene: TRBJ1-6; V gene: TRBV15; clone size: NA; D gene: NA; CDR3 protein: CATSTDKGNSPLHF; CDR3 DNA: TGTGCCACCAGCACCGACAAGGGGAATTCACCCCTCCACTTT
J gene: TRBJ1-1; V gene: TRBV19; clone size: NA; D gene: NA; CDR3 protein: CASSPDRTEAFF; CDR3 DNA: TGTGCCAGTAGCCCTGACAGGACTGAAGCTTTCTTT
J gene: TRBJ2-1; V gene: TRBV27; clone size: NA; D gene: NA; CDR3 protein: CASSGRGIYNEQFF; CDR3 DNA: TGTGCCAGCAGTGGGCGAGGGATCTACAATGAGCAGTTCTTC
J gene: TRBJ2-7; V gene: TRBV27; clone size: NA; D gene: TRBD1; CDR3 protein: CASPGQGTYEQYF; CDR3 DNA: TGTGCCAGCCCAGGACAGGGAACCTACGAGCAGTACTTC
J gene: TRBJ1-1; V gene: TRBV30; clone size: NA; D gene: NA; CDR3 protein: CAWGQVVTEAFF; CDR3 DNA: TGTGCCTGGGGGCAGGTAGTGACTGAAGCTTTCTTT
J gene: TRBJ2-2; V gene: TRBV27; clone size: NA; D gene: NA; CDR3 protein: CASSVSGAGELFF; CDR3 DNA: TGTGCCAGCAGTGTTTCAGGGGCCGGGGAGCTGTTTTTT
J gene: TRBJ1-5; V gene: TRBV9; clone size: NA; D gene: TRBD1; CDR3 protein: CASSRQGGGQPQHF; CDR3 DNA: TGTGCCAGCAGTCGACAGGGTGGCGGTCAGCCCCAGCATTTT
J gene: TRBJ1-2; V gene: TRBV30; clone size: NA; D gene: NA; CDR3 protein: CAWKEEGYGYTF; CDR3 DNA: TGTGCCTGGAAGGAGGAGGGATATGGCTACACCTTC
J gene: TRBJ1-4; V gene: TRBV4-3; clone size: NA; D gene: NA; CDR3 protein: CASSQPSYATNEKLFF; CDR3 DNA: TGCGCCAGCAGCCAACCTAGCTATGCAACTAATGAAAAACTGTTTTTT
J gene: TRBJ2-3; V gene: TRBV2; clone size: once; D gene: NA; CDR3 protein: CASSLDTQYF; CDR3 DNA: TGTGCCAGCAGCTTAGATACGCAGTATTTT
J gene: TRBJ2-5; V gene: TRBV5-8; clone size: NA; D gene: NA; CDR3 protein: CASSPPGSEETQYF; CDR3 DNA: TGTGCCAGCAGCCCTCCCGGGTCTGAAGAGACCCAGTACTTC
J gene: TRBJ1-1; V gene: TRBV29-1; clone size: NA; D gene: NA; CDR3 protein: CSVEGQGGTEAFF; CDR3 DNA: TGCAGCGTTGAAGGCCAGGGTGGGACTGAAGCTTTCTTT
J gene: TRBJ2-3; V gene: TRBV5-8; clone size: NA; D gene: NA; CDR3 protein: CASRQGTDTQYF; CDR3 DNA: TGTGCCAGCAGGCAGGGGACAGATACGCAGTATTTT
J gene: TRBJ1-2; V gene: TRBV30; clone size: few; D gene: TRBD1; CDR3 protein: CAWSAQGQAFNYGYTF; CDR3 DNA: TGTGCCTGGAGCGCCCAGGGACAGGCTTTTAACTATGGCTACACCTTC
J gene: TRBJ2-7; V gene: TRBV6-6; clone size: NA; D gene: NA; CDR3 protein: CASSYSTGVGGSEQYF; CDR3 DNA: TGTGCCAGCAGTTACTCGACCGGAGTAGGTGGTTCCGAGCAGTACTTC
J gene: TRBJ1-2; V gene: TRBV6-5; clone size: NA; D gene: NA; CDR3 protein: CASSLTAKYGYTF; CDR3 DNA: TGTGCCAGCTCTCTGACAGCCAAATATGGCTACACCTTC
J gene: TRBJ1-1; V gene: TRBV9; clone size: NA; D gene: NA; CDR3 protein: CASSADSLPTEAFF; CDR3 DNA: TGTGCCAGCAGCGCGGACAGCTTGCCCACTGAAGCTTTCTTT
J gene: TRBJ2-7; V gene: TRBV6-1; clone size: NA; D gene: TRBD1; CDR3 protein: CASSWDRGSYEQYF; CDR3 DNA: TGTGCCAGCAGTTGGGACAGGGGCTCCTACGAGCAGTACTTC
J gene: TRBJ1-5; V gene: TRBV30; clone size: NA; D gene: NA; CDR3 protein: CAWSVGGFNQPQHF; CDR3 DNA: TGTGCCTGGAGTGTAGGGGGTTTCAATCAGCCCCAGCATTTT
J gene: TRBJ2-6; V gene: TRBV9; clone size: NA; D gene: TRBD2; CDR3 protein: CASSLGGSGANGLTF; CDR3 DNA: TGTGCCAGCAGCCTCGGGGGGAGTGGGGCCAACGGCCTGACTTTC
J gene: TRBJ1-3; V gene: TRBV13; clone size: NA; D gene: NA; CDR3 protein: CASSLGGAGRSGNTIYF; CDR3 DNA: TGTGCCAGCAGCCTCGGGGGGGCCGGGCGCTCTGGAAACACCATATATTTT
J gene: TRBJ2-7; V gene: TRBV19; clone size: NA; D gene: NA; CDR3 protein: CASSPARQGRGSYEQYF; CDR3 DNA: TGTGCCAGTAGTCCAGCACGTCAGGGGAGAGGCTCCTACGAGCAGTACTTC
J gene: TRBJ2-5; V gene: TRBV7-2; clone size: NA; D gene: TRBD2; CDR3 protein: CASSFGLGLQETQYF; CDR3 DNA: TGTGCCAGCAGCTTTGGACTAGGCCTCCAAGAGACCCAGTACTTC
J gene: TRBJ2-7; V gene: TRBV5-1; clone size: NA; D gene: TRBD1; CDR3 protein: CASSPGTGSDEQYF; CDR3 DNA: TGCGCCAGCAGCCCAGGGACAGGGTCCGACGAGCAGTACTTC
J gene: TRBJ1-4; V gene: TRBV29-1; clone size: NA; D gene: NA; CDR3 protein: CSVRTGYNEKLFF; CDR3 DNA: TGCAGCGTTAGGACGGGGTATAATGAAAAACTGTTTTTT
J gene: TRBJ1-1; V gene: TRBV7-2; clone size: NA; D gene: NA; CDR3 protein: CASSPFNTEAFF; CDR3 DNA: TGTGCCAGCAGCCCGTTTAACACTGAAGCTTTCTTT
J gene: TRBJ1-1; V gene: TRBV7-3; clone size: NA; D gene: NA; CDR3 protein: CASSSTTIWEAFF; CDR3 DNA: TGTGCCAGCAGCTCCACAACCATATGGGAAGCTTTCTTT
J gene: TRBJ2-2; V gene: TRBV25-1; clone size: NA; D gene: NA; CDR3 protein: CASSLRGGSGELFF; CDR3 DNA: TGTGCCAGCAGTCTGCGGGGAGGCTCCGGGGAGCTGTTTTTT
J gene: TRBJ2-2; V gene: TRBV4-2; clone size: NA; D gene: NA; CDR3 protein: CASSQEASSNTGELFF; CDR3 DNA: TGTGCCAGCAGCCAAGAAGCTAGCTCGAACACCGGGGAGCTGTTTTTT
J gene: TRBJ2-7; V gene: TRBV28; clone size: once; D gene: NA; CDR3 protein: CASSLATAAAHF; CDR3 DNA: TGTGCCAGCAGTTTAGCGACAGCAGCTGCACACTTC
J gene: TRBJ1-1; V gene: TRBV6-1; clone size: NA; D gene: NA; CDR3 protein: CASSQPQGTEAFF; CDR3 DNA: TGTGCCAGCAGTCAGCCCCAGGGAACTGAAGCTTTCTTT